These 30 T cell receptor beta chains were all obtained from the same sample, sequenced in a study of shared clonotypes between healthy human individuals. Produced via immunoSEQ multiplex PCR; TCRdb's table is partial and in-frame only. The sample contains under 750,000 clones, roughly two thirds of which appear only once. Sequenced: memory CD4+ T cells sorted from blood. Subset here: CD45RA-negative fraction. The source is a woman aged 25 to 45 in good health.

This clone has just a few counts. This chain uses TRBV6-5 with TRBJ1-1, with unresolved D. The CDR3 is 14 amino acids. V lost 2 bases and J 2 bases, leaving 9 bases between the germline ends. Per the germline V gene, CDR1 is MNHEY and CDR2 is SVGAGI. CDR3 nucleotide sequence: TGTGCCAGCAGTTACCAACAGAGAAACACTGAAGCTTTCTTT. It is translated as CASSYQQRNTEAFF.

The chain is built from TRBV29-1 and TRBJ2-5, with 9 bases aligning to TRBD1. Germline CDR1 SQVTM, CDR2 ANQGSEA. The CDR3 has 14 amino acids. Unmatched junction bases numbered 4, after V lost 3 bases and J lost 2 bases. CDR3 residues: CSVDLGQGQETQYF. For the CDR3, the DNA is TGCAGCGTTGATTTGGGACAGGGACAAGAGACCCAGTACTTC.

The chain links TRBV6-1 to TRBJ1-1; D not resolved. This CDR3 has 11 amino acids. Germline V gives CDR1 MNHNS, CDR2 SASEGT. Trimming stripped 6 bases from V and 5 bases from J, with 7 bases between. CDR3 loop: CASSPLTEAFF. CDR3 nucleotides: TGTGCCAGCAGCCCATTGACTGAAGCTTTCTTT.

To note about this clone: Other DNA sequences in this sample translate to the same CDR3. The chain employs TRBV28 and TRBJ2-3; no clear D. Germline values: CDR1 MDHEN, CDR2 SYDVKM. The CDR3 has 13 residues. Trimming removed 6 bases at V and 2 bases at J, with 9 bases between. The CDR3 loop is CASSLDHTDTQYF. CDR3 nucleotides: TGTGCCAGCAGCCTGGACCACACAGATACGCAGTATTTT.

The chain combines TRBV5-1 with TRBJ1-4; D gene uncertain. Germline loops: CDR1 SGHRS, CDR2 YFSETQ. This CDR3 region has 16 residues. Trimming pared 3 bases from V and 8 bases from J, leaving 20 bases between. CDR3 bases: TGCGCCAGCAGCTGGAGGGCTACTCCGGAGCCGGAAAAACTGTTTTTT. Its translation: CASSWRATPEPEKLFF.

This clone has just a few counts. The chain carries TRBV7-3 and TRBJ2-1, with 13 bases lining up with TRBD2. The germline V gene has CDR1 SGHTA and CDR2 FQGTGA. After removal of 4 bases from V and 7 bases from J, the junction contained 4 bases not matched to a gene. The CDR3 runs to 15 residues. CDR3 nucleotide sequence: TGTGCCAGCAGCTCGACTAGCGGGAGGAGGAATGAGCAGTTCTTC. Its protein is CASSSTSGRRNEQFF.

The V call is TRBV6-1, the J call TRBJ2-7, with 9 bases identical to TRBD1. V shed 4 bases, J shed 1 base, and the junction held 2 bases outside the gene matches. CDR1 is MNHNS, CDR2 SASEGT, per germline. The CDR3 sequence is 14 residues long. For the CDR3, the DNA is TGTGCCAGCAGTGGACAGGGGGTATCCTACGAGCAGTACTTC. This translates into CASSGQGVSYEQYF.

This chain uses TRBV27 with TRBJ1-5, with 9 bases lining up with TRBD1. This CDR3 spans 15 amino acids. Unmatched junction bases numbered 7, after V lost 6 bases and J lost 4 bases. CDR1 is MNHEY, CDR2 SMNVEV, per germline (reference sequence). The CDR3 bases are TGTGCCAGCAGCGACGCCGGGACAGGGAATCAGCCCCAGCATTTT. As protein: CASSDAGTGNQPQHF.

The chain links TRBV28 to TRBJ2-7; 10 nucleotides match TRBD2. Per the germline V gene, CDR1 is MDHEN and CDR2 is SYDVKM. The CDR3 contains 16 residues. V shed 2 bases and J 4 bases; nucleotides not matched to a gene: 8. The CDR3 nucleotides read TGTGCCAGCAGTTTAGGATCTAGCGGGAGTTTTTACGAGCAGTACTTC. It codes for CASSLGSSGSFYEQYF.

This clone was observed a few times. The rearrangement uses TRBV19 and TRBJ2-5, with D uncertain. V lost 7 bases and J 1 base, leaving 10 bases between the germline ends. Germline V gene sequence: CDR1 LNHDA, CDR2 SQIVND (reference sequence). The CDR3 extends over 13 amino acids. The CDR3 loop reads CASMERAQETQYF. The CDR3 DNA reads as TGTGCCAGTATGGAAAGGGCCCAAGAGACCCAGTACTTC. Full variable domain (missing parts from reference TRBV19 and TRBJ2-5): DGGITQSPKYLFRKEGQNVTLSCEQNLNHDAMYWYRQDPGQGLRLIYYSQIVNDFQKGDIAEGYSVSREKKESFPLTVTSAQKNPTAFYLCASMERAQETQYFGPGTRLLVL.

The V call is TRBV11-3, the J call TRBJ2-2; D is undetermined. Trimming removed 5 bases at V and 5 bases at J, with 3 bases between. This CDR3 is built from 11 residues. From germline, CDR1 is SGHNT and CDR2 YENEEA. The CDR3 DNA is TGTGCCAGCAGCCTTACCGGGGAGCTGTTTTTT. The encoded protein is CASSLTGELFF.

Notes on this clone: Different DNA sequences within this sample yield the same CDR3. J is TRBJ2-5 and V is TRBV20-1; no definite D call. Trimming shortened V by 3 bases and J by 1 base, and 3 bases separated the two germline ends. The CDR3 spans 11 residues. CDR1 is DFQATT and CDR2 is SNEGSKA in the germline V gene (reference sequence). The DNA of the CDR3 is TGCAGTGCTAGCGGCCAAGAGACCCAGTACTTC. It is translated as CSASGQETQYF.

The sample holds a few counts of this clone. The chain combines TRBV30 with TRBJ1-5; TRBD1 is a possible D gene (5 bases). This CDR3 is 14 amino acids long. V was cut by 1 base and J by 6 bases, with 13 bases left in between. The germline V gene encodes CDR1 GTSNPN and CDR2 SVGIG (reference sequence). The CDR3, as DNA: TGTGCCTGGAGTGCCCCTGGTGGGACTCAGCCCCAGCATTTT. It translates to CAWSAPGGTQPQHF. The complete variable domain, with remaining parts taken from reference TRBV30 and TRBJ1-5, reads SQTIHQWPATLVQPVGSPLSLECTVEGTSNPNLYWYRQAAGRGLQLLFYSVGIGQISSEVPQNLSASRPQDRQFILSSKKLLLSDSGFYLCAWSAPGGTQPQHFGDGTRLSIL.

This clone was counted once. The chain carries TRBV27 and TRBJ2-4, with a weak D call TRBD1 (7 bases). This CDR3 has 15 residues. V dropped 5 bases and J dropped 12 bases, with 23 bases sitting between them. Looked up from germline, CDR1 is MNHEY and CDR2 is SMNVEV (reference sequence). This CDR3 is CASSPQGGWAGDQYF. CDR3 nucleotides: TGTGCCAGCAGTCCCCAGGGGGGTTGGGCCGGGGATCAGTACTTC.

The chain couples TRBV28 to TRBJ1-2, with D uncertain. The CDR3 length is 15 residues. CDR1 is MDHEN and CDR2 is SYDVKM in the germline V gene. Trimming removed 6 bases at V and 0 bases at J, with 14 bases between. The CDR3 protein is CASSLDGPSNYGYTF. In DNA, the CDR3 is TGTGCCAGCAGCCTGGACGGACCTTCTAACTATGGCTACACCTTC.

The chain has TRBV7-2 and TRBJ2-1; tentatively, D is TRBD2 (5 bases). Trimming stripped 2 bases from V and 5 bases from J, with 13 bases between. In germline, CDR1 is SGHTA, CDR2 FQGNSA. The CDR3 runs 15 residues. CDR3 sequence: CASSLYVSGDNEQFF. In DNA, the CDR3 is TGTGCCAGCAGCTTATACGTGAGCGGAGACAATGAGCAGTTCTTC.

CDR3 nucleotide sequence: TGTGCCAGCCAGGCCTCTGGAAACACCATATATTTT. Its translation is CASQASGNTIYF. The chain recombines TRBV6-6 with TRBJ1-3; D gene unclear. CDR1 and CDR2 from the germline V gene are MNHNY and SVGAGI (reference sequence). This CDR3 is 12 amino acids long. The ends were cut back, 8 bases at V and 0 bases at J, with 5 bases in the middle.

This chain uses TRBV2 with TRBJ1-6, with 8 bases identical to TRBD1. CDR1 is SNHLY, CDR2 FYNNEI, per germline. This CDR3 has 13 amino acids. After removal of 6 bases from V and 9 bases from J, the junction contained 4 bases not matched to a gene. The CDR3 region has the DNA TGTGCCAGCAGAAAGGACAGGGCTTCACCCCTCCACTTT. It yields the protein CASRKDRASPLHF.

The rearrangement joins TRBV2 to TRBJ1-5, with TRBD1 matching 10 bases. In germline, CDR1 is SNHLY, CDR2 FYNNEI. The CDR3 length is 19 residues. V was pared by 3 bases and J by 2 bases, with 13 bases of the junction left unmatched. The CDR3 bases are TGTGCCAGCAGTGACCCCACCAAGTCCGGGACAGGGGGCAATCAGCCCCAGCATTTT. Its translation: CASSDPTKSGTGGNQPQHF.

V is TRBV7-9 and J is TRBJ2-5; maybe TRBD1 (5 bases). Germline V gene data show CDR1 as SEHNR and CDR2 as FQNEAQ (reference sequence). CDR3 length: 19 amino acids. V lost 4 bases and J 4 bases, leaving 28 bases between the germline ends. CDR3 nucleotides: TGTGCCAGCAGCTCACCCCGAGCAACTCGCCAGGGTCCGGGAGAGACCCAGTACTTC. Protein sequence: CASSSPRATRQGPGETQYF.

About this clone: Being one base from a much bigger clone, this may be a read error. The chain couples TRBV14 to TRBJ2-7, with 8 bases identical to TRBD2. CDR3 size: 14 residues. Per the germline V gene, CDR1 is SGHDN and CDR2 is FVKESK. The CDR3 bases are TGTGCCAGCAGCCGCGGGGGGAACTCCCACGAGCAGTACTTC. Translated: CASSRGGNSHEQYF.

The CDR3 region is CASSQTSGSSYNEQFF. The CDR3 DNA is TGCGCCAGCAGCCAAACTAGCGGGAGCTCCTACAATGAGCAGTTCTTC. The V gene is TRBV4-1, the J gene TRBJ2-1; 11 nucleotides agree with TRBD2. After removal of 2 bases from V and 0 bases from J, the junction contained 0 bases not matched to a gene. Germline loops: CDR1 MGHRA, CDR2 YSYEKL. The CDR3 spans 16 residues.

Details on this clone: The sample carries other DNA sequences with the same CDR3. V usage is TRBV6-5 and J usage is TRBJ1-4; no clear D. The CDR3 runs 13 residues. Trimming shortened V by 2 bases and J by 5 bases, and 6 bases separated the two germline ends. Germline lookup yields CDR1 MNHEY and CDR2 SVGAGI. CDR3 residues: CASSYRPNEKLFF. Here the CDR3 DNA reads TGTGCCAGCAGTTACCGCCCCAATGAAAAACTGTTTTTT.

The rearrangement joins TRBV5-5 to TRBJ2-3, with D tentatively TRBD1 (6 bases). With 1 base removed from V and 6 bases from J, the gap between germline ends came to 15 bases. Germline CDR1 SGHKS, CDR2 YYEKEE (reference sequence). The CDR3 consists of 15 residues. The CDR3 sequence: CASSLFGPGADTQYF. Written as DNA, the CDR3 is TGTGCCAGCAGCTTGTTTGGACCAGGGGCGGATACGCAGTATTTT.

The gene calls are TRBV6-5 and TRBJ1-5; no definite D call. CDR3 length: 16 residues. Germline CDR1 MNHEY, CDR2 SVGAGI. With 4 bases removed from V and 6 bases from J, the gap between germline ends came to 19 bases. The CDR3 region has the DNA TGTGCCAGCAGTTTAATCGGTAGTGGCAGCGGTCAGCCCCAGCATTTT. Residues: CASSLIGSGSGQPQHF.

As to this clone: A read error may explain this, as a much larger clone is one base away. The chain has TRBV30 and TRBJ2-3, with 10 nucleotides matching TRBD2. Germline-derived CDR1 and CDR2 are GTSNPN and SVGIG (reference sequence). V lost 3 bases and J lost 0; bases outside the gene matches: 0. The CDR3 covers 14 residues. The CDR3 region has the DNA TGTGCCTGGAGGACTAGCGGGAGCACAGATACGCAGTATTTT. It codes for CAWRTSGSTDTQYF.

V and J are TRBV23-1 and TRBJ2-1; the match to TRBD1 covers 9 bases. TRBV23-1 is placed among ORFs of uncertain function. This CDR3 has 15 residues. Trimming removed 6 bases from V and 3 bases from J; junction bases left unmatched: 6. The DNA for the CDR3 is TGCGCCAGCAGGGTCCGGGACAGGGACTACAATGAGCAGTTCTTC. It encodes CASRVRDRDYNEQFF.

V is TRBV10-3 and J is TRBJ2-3; D is possibly TRBD1 (6 bases). Germline V lookup: CDR1 ENHRY, CDR2 SYGVKD. V was pared by 4 bases and J by 7 bases, with 9 bases between. This CDR3 has 12 amino acids. CDR3 sequence reads: CAISAQGHTQYF. CDR3 in DNA: TGTGCCATCAGTGCACAGGGACATACGCAGTATTTT.

The table lists this clone with many counts. The same CDR3 can be traced to other DNA sequences in this sample. The rearrangement uses TRBV29-1 and TRBJ2-5; D not certain. Trimming removed 3 bases at V and 3 bases at J, with 11 bases between. The germline CDR1 and CDR2 sequences are SQVTM and ANQGSEA. The CDR3 has 13 amino acids. CDR3 sequence reads: CSVERDTEETQYF. CDR3 sequence (DNA): TGCAGCGTTGAGCGAGACACGGAAGAGACCCAGTACTTC.

The gene calls are TRBV19 and TRBJ2-7; 10 bases agree with TRBD1. Germline lookup yields CDR1 LNHDA and CDR2 SQIVND (reference sequence). Trimming removed 7 bases from V and 5 bases from J; junction bases left unmatched: 8. The CDR3 runs to 14 residues. The CDR3, as DNA: TGTGCCAGTACCCGACAGGGGGCGGTGGACGAGCAGTACTTC. Translated: CASTRQGAVDEQYF.